The next 9 T cell receptor beta chains were all read from a single sample in a study of cytomegalovirus exposure and HLA in healthy donors. Generated by immunoSEQ multiplex PCR, the TCRdb table keeps only in-frame clones and is missing some. Of 300,000 to 450,000 clones listed, 70% to 90% are singletons. Material: PBMCs. The receptors come from a young woman in good health and CMV-seronegative.

V usage is TRBV27 and J usage is TRBJ2-7; TRBD2 matches at 10 bases. Trimming at V came to 5 bases and at J to 7 bases, leaving 8 bases not matched to a gene. Germline lookup yields CDR1 MNHEY and CDR2 SMNVEV (reference sequence). This CDR3 has 14 residues. The CDR3 loop is CASSRLAGVEEQYF. DNA of the CDR3: TGTGCCAGCAGTAGGCTAGCGGGAGTGGAAGAGCAGTACTTC.

V usage is TRBV18 and J usage is TRBJ1-2, with TRBD1 matching over 7 bases. The CDR3 totals 15 residues. V lost 2 bases, J lost 7 bases, and 10 bases stayed unmatched. CDR1 is KGHSH, CDR2 LQKENI, per germline. The CDR3, as DNA: TGTGCCAGCTCACCATTGACAGGGCCCGGTGGTGGCTACACCTTC. As protein: CASSPLTGPGGGYTF. Together with reference TRBV18 and TRBJ1-2, the CDR3 gives the full variable domain: NAGVMQNPRHLVRRRGQEARLRCSPMKGHSHVYWYRQLPEEGLKFMVYLQKENIIDESGMPKERFSAEFPKEGPSILRIQQVVRGDSAAYFCASSPLTGPGGGYTFGSGTRLTVV.

About this clone: One end of the junction does not line up with germline, which may come from a read error. This chain joins TRBV2 and TRBJ1-5; a weak D match, TRBD1 (5 bases). Looked up from germline, CDR1 is SNHLY and CDR2 is FYNNEI. CDR3 size: 14 residues. The CDR3 loop is CTSSVRGGNQPQHF. CDR3 sequence (DNA): TGTACCAGCAGTGTGCGGGGGGGCAATCAGCCCCAGCATTTT.

The V gene is TRBV30, the J gene TRBJ2-1, with 10 bases lining up with TRBD2. V trimming: 0 bases; J trimming: 2 bases; junction bases outside the gene matches: 10. This CDR3 spans 18 amino acids. Germline values: CDR1 GTSNPN, CDR2 SVGIG (reference sequence). CDR3 in amino acids: CAWSVTSGRAWAYNEQFF. The CDR3 region has the DNA TGTGCCTGGAGTGTGACCAGCGGGAGGGCCTGGGCCTACAATGAGCAGTTCTTC.

The V call is TRBV5-4, the J call TRBJ1-1; 8 bases are shared with TRBD1. V shed 3 bases and J 4 bases; nucleotides not matched to a gene: 8. This CDR3 has 15 residues. Germline CDR1 SGHNT, CDR2 YYREEE (reference sequence). In DNA, the CDR3 is TGTGCCAGCAGCTATGGGTCAGGGGGCGGCACTGAAGCTTTCTTT. Translating it yields CASSYGSGGGTEAFF.

The chain couples TRBV27 to TRBJ1-5; 7 bases match TRBD1. CDR1 and CDR2 (germline): MNHEY, SMNVEV (reference sequence). The CDR3 spans 17 residues. Trimming cost V 6 bases and J 0 bases; bases outside gene matches: 11. CDR3 residues: CASSYTGAHYSNQPQHF. For the CDR3, the DNA is TGTGCCAGCAGCTATACAGGGGCCCACTATAGCAATCAGCCCCAGCATTTT.

The chain links TRBV5-1 to TRBJ2-7; TRBD1 matches at 9 bases. V lost 4 bases and J lost 4; bases outside the gene matches: 3. Per the germline V gene, CDR1 is SGHRS and CDR2 is YFSETQ. The length of the CDR3 is 13 residues. In DNA form, the CDR3 reads TGCGCCAGCAGCCGCGGACAGGGGTACGAGCAGTACTTC. Protein sequence: CASSRGQGYEQYF. The variable domain in full, with the rest retrieved from reference TRBV5-1 and TRBJ2-7, is KAGVTQTPRYLIKTRGQQVTLSCSPISGHRSVSWYQQTPGQGLQFLFEYFSETQRNKGNFPGRFSGRQFSNSRSEMNVSTLELGDSALYLCASSRGQGYEQYFGPGTRLTVT.

The chain joins TRBV4-1 to TRBJ1-1; tentatively, D is TRBD1 (5 bases). Deletions cut 4 bases from V and 8 bases from J, with 14 bases between. Germline V gene lookup returns CDR1 MGHRA and CDR2 YSYEKL. This CDR3 is 13 amino acids long. The CDR3 spells CASSREGVREAFF. The CDR3 DNA sequence: TGCGCCAGCAGCCGCGAAGGGGTACGCGAAGCTTTCTTT.

V gene TRBV6-5 combines with J gene TRBJ1-1; no firm D call. The CDR3 has 14 amino acids. Germline V gene lookup returns CDR1 MNHEY and CDR2 SVGAGI. V dropped 7 bases and J dropped 7 bases, with 19 bases sitting between them. The CDR3 sequence is CASIGGAVFLEAFF. As DNA, the CDR3 is TGTGCCAGCATAGGAGGAGCAGTATTTCTTGAAGCTTTCTTT.